These 7 T cell receptor beta chains came from one sample sequenced in a study of blood T cell repertoires in COVID-19 (dated by TCRdb to the early 2020s). Libraries were constructed by the immunoSEQ multiplex PCR assay. In TCRdb, the immuneACCESS table is reduced to in-frame sequences with V and J assigned. These tables do not hold every clone; where another copy was compared, an unresolved V gene accounts for under half, and the others remain unexplained. The sample table holds around 200,000 clones, of which around 86% were seen once. The ten largest clones capture roughly 6.1% of the sample. The source material was peripheral blood. The receptor source for this set is a woman aged 40 to 55 with acute or convalescent COVID-19.

The V and J genes are TRBV7-2 and TRBJ1-6; 11 bases line up with TRBD1. With V trimmed by 4 bases and J by 10 bases, 9 bases remained unmatched. From germline, CDR1 is SGHTA and CDR2 FQGNSA. The CDR3 covers 16 residues. CDR3 in amino acids: CASSWTGQGESSPLHF. The CDR3 DNA reads TGTGCCAGCAGCTGGACGGGACAGGGGGAGTCGTCACCCCTCCACTTT.

The chain carries TRBV11-2 and TRBJ2-2; 7 nucleotides align to TRBD2. This CDR3 is built from 18 residues. V shed 1 base, J shed 0 bases, and the junction held 8 bases outside the gene matches. Germline V lookup: CDR1 SGHAT, CDR2 FQNNGV. The CDR3 DNA follows: TGTGCCAGCAGCTTAGTTGGGGGAGGGCTCACGAACACCGGGGAGCTGTTTTTT. Encoded protein: CASSLVGGGLTNTGELFF.

This chain joins TRBV7-2 and TRBJ1-5; the D gene is possibly TRBD1 (6 bases). V lost 1 base and J 7 bases, leaving 11 bases between the germline ends. The CDR3 covers 14 residues. Germline V gives CDR1 SGHTA, CDR2 FQGNSA. The CDR3 region is CASSLVGAGQPQHF. The DNA for the CDR3 is TGTGCCAGCAGCTTAGTGGGGGCCGGGCAGCCCCAGCATTTT.

This clone was picked up a small number of times. The chain has TRBV30 and TRBJ2-1; TRBD2 agrees at 8 bases. From germline, CDR1 is GTSNPN and CDR2 SVGIG (reference sequence). The trim removed 1 base at V and 2 bases at J, leaving 4 bases unmatched. The CDR3 spans 15 residues. The chain's CDR3 is CAWSARGGPYNEQFF. The CDR3 DNA sequence: TGTGCCTGGAGTGCTCGCGGGGGGCCCTACAATGAGCAGTTCTTC.

The genes are TRBV5-6 and TRBJ2-3; 8 positions match TRBD2. CDR1 is SGHDT, CDR2 YYEEEE, per germline. The V segment lost 3 bases and the J segment 2 bases; nucleotides outside the gene matches: 8. This CDR3 is built from 16 residues. In DNA, the CDR3 is TGTGCCAGCAGCTGGGGCGGGGGGACGTACACAGATACGCAGTATTTT. It is translated as CASSWGGGTYTDTQYF.

The rearrangement joins TRBV30 to TRBJ2-7, with D perhaps TRBD1 (6 bases). V shed 0 bases and J shed 2 bases, with 8 bases lying between them. The CDR3 runs to 13 residues. From germline, CDR1 is GTSNPN and CDR2 SVGIG (reference sequence). For the CDR3, the DNA is TGTGCCTGGAGTGTACGGGACACCTACGAGCAGTACTTC. Its protein product is CAWSVRDTYEQYF.

Comment on this clone: The sample carries other DNA sequences with the same CDR3. This rearrangement joins TRBV18 to TRBJ1-1; D remains ambiguous. The CDR3 covers 14 residues. Trimming took off 2 bases at V and 5 bases at J, with 12 bases between the two ends. CDR1 and CDR2 from the germline V gene are KGHSH and LQKENI. CDR3 coding DNA: TGTGCCAGCTCACCAACTGGTGGGAGGACTGAAGCTTTCTTT. Amino acids: CASSPTGGRTEAFF.